The text below deals with one TCR beta chain. Its antigen is currently unknown. This sample stems from a study of T cells in Graves' hyperthyroidism and ophthalmopathy. Broader study findings: A 13 V-J model separated ophthalmopathy from stable hyperthyroidism.

Trimming removed 6 bases at V and 4 bases at J, with 15 bases between. The CDR3 consists of 14 residues. The germline V gene encodes CDR1 ENHRY and CDR2 SYGVKD. Amplification yielded TCR beta CDR3 regions, with RNA transcripts as the source. A set of HTBI primers served as the primers for a first-round RT-PCR of the TCR CDR3. TCRdb reprocessed the multiplex PCR reads via MiXCR and lists one record per CDR3 protein. The sample includes 300,000 to 500,000 distinct CDR3 sequences, about 14% of them seen just once. For ophthalmopathy patients, the Clinical Activity Score was at least 3 and the NOSPECS grade at least 4; duration was under 3 months. Out of roughly 10 ml of fresh peripheral blood came the PBMCs.

Sequencing input: blood. The rearrangement joins TRBV10-3 to TRBJ1-1; possibly TRBD1 for D (6 bases). The receptor was isolated from a man in his fifties with Graves' ophthalmopathy. The CDR3 sequence is CAIRPPGVRTEAFF. As DNA, the CDR3 is TGTGCCATCAGGCCCCCAGGGGTCCGCACTGAAGCTTTCTTT.